This T cell receptor (beta chain) stems from a study of shared clonotypes between healthy human individuals. Study background: Participating donors consisted of a couple of women and a few men aged 18 to 49.

TCRdb's table, derived via immunoSEQ multiplex PCR, lists solely in-frame clones and lacks some. The sample lists around 1.5 million clones, approximately 98% occurring once. Findings of the study overall: The donor pool, a small one, limited the genetic and exposure-history diversity represented.

This clone was recorded once. The antigen is unknown. Recent vaccinations or acute infections were absent in the healthy HIV-negative adult donors. The source of this sequence is a man aged 30 to 45 in good health. Source material: naive CD4+ T cells sorted from blood. The subset is: CD45RA+ positively selected.

The CDR3 DNA reads TGCGCCAGCAGCCCCTCCGGGACAGGGGTTGACGAGCAGTACTTC. Residues: CASSPSGTGVDEQYF. The V gene is TRBV5-1, the J gene TRBJ2-7, with 10 bases fitting TRBD1. J was trimmed by 5 bases and V by 4 bases; bases with no gene match: 9. The CDR3 totals 15 residues. CDR1 and CDR2 (germline): SGHRS, YFSETQ.